The 30 T cell receptor beta chains below were found in one sample sequenced in a study of shared clonotypes between healthy human individuals. Method: immunoSEQ multiplex PCR; TCRdb's copy keeps in-frame clones and lacks some. The table shows about 2.4 million clones, with 85% to 95% occurring only once. Specimen: naive CD4+ T cells sorted from blood. Regarding subset: CD45RA+ positively selected. These receptors were taken from a man between 18 and 35 years old in good health.

The rearrangement links TRBV25-1 to TRBJ1-6, with 9 bases fitting TRBD1. This CDR3 region has 15 residues. In germline, CDR1 is MGHDK, CDR2 SYGVNS. J lost 9 bases, V lost 3 bases, and 6 bases had no gene match. Written as DNA, the CDR3 is TGTGCCAGCAGTGATGAACAGGGGGCAGGTTCACCCCTCCACTTT. It encodes CASSDEQGAGSPLHF.

The rearrangement joins TRBV28 to TRBJ1-1, with D unresolved. This CDR3 comprises 13 residues. Germline values: CDR1 MDHEN, CDR2 SYDVKM. The V end was cut by 6 bases, the J end by 3 bases, with 11 bases between. CDR3 amino acids: CASSPSLDTEAFF. For the CDR3, the DNA is TGTGCCAGCAGCCCCTCCCTAGACACTGAAGCTTTCTTT.

J is TRBJ1-6 and V is TRBV6-1, with TRBD1 identical over 9 bases. The ends lost 6 bases at V and 5 bases at J; junction bases unmatched: 5. CDR1 and CDR2 from the germline V gene are MNHNS and SASEGT. CDR3 length equals 15 residues. Here the CDR3 reads CASRDRGHNNSPLHF. CDR3 coding DNA: TGTGCCAGCAGGGACAGGGGACATAATAATTCACCCCTCCACTTT.

The rearrangement uses TRBV7-8 and TRBJ2-1, with TRBD2 matching 16 bases. From germline, CDR1 is SGHVS and CDR2 FQNEAQ. Unmatched junction bases numbered 9, after V lost 5 bases and J lost 8 bases. CDR3 length: 17 residues. The CDR3 nucleotides are TGTGCCAGCAGCGCAGGGACTAGCGGGAGGGCCAGGGATGAGCAGTTCTTC. Protein sequence: CASSAGTSGRARDEQFF.

The J gene is TRBJ1-2, the V gene TRBV29-1; D is unclear. The CDR3 covers 12 residues. CDR1 is SQVTM, CDR2 ANQGSEA, per germline. With 7 bases removed from V and 8 bases from J, the gap between germline ends came to 17 bases. CDR3 protein: CSAPVGDWGYTF. CDR3 sequence (DNA): TGCAGCGCCCCGGTGGGTGACTGGGGCTACACCTTC.

The chain joins TRBV5-1 to TRBJ2-4; weak D call: TRBD1 (5 bases). V was cut by 3 bases and J by 0 bases, with 10 bases left in between. Germline CDR1 and CDR2: SGHRS and YFSETQ. This CDR3 is 15 amino acids long. CDR3 nucleotide sequence: TGCGCCAGCAGCTCCAGGGATTTAGCCAAAAACATTCAGTACTTC. Translation: CASSSRDLAKNIQYF.

The chain has TRBV27 and TRBJ1-4, with unresolved D. Germline V gene data show CDR1 as MNHEY and CDR2 as SMNVEV (reference sequence). The CDR3 has 15 amino acids. V was pared by 4 bases and J by 8 bases, with 17 bases between. The DNA for the CDR3 is TGTGCCAGCAGTTCCCCCGATAGGGTGGGGGAAAAACTGTTTTTT. It is translated as CASSSPDRVGEKLFF.

This clone has a single count. The chain joins TRBV5-4 to TRBJ2-2; D not certain. The CDR3 spans 14 residues. The V end lost 2 bases, the J end lost 0 bases, and 5 bases lay between the germline ends. From germline, CDR1 is SGHNT and CDR2 YYREEE (reference sequence). CDR3 protein: CASSFFTNTGELFF. CDR3 DNA: TGTGCCAGCAGCTTTTTCACGAACACCGGGGAGCTGTTTTTT.

This clone showed up just a few times. This sample also contains other DNA sequences that code for the same CDR3. CDR3: CASSLGLSSYNEQFF. CDR3 coding DNA: TGTGCCAGCAGCTTGGGACTTAGCTCCTACAATGAGCAGTTCTTC. The chain is built from TRBV5-4 and TRBJ2-1; D is ambiguous. The CDR3 spans 15 residues. V lost 0 bases and J lost 0, with 7 bases in between. Germline loops: CDR1 SGHNT, CDR2 YYREEE (reference sequence).

The V call is TRBV7-2, the J call TRBJ2-2; D perhaps matches TRBD1 (7 bases). The CDR3 runs to 15 residues. Germline-derived CDR1 and CDR2 are SGHTA and FQGNSA. The germline V and J ends were trimmed by 5 bases and 5 bases, with 15 bases remaining between them. This CDR3 is CASSPDRAGTGELFF. The CDR3 DNA is TGTGCCAGCAGCCCAGACAGGGCGGGGACCGGGGAGCTGTTTTTT.

Worth noting for this clone: Other DNA sequences within the sample encode an identical CDR3. The chain joins TRBV2 to TRBJ2-4, with TRBD2 matching 8 bases. J lost 1 base, V lost 6 bases, and 2 bases had no gene match. The CDR3 consists of 14 residues. The germline V gene encodes CDR1 SNHLY and CDR2 FYNNEI. The CDR3 sequence is CASSGGRAKNIQYF. The DNA for the CDR3 is TGTGCCAGCAGCGGCGGGAGGGCCAAAAACATTCAGTACTTC. The entire variable domain, with the rest obtained from reference TRBV2 and TRBJ2-4, is as follows: EPEVTQTPSHQVTQMGQEVILRCVPISNHLYFYWYRQILGQKVEFLVSFYNNEISEKSEIFDDQFSVERPDGSNFTLKIRSTKLEDSAMYFCASSGGRAKNIQYFGAGTRLSVL.

The rearrangement uses TRBV27 and TRBJ2-1, with TRBD2 identical over 7 bases. The germline gives CDR1 MNHEY, CDR2 SMNVEV (reference sequence). The ends lost 3 bases at V and 3 bases at J; junction bases unmatched: 8. There are 16 residues in the CDR3. In nucleotides, the CDR3 is TGTGCCAGCAGTTTCAGCCGCGGGAGTCACTACAATGAGCAGTTCTTC. Translated, it gives CASSFSRGSHYNEQFF.

This clone was seen a single time. V is TRBV5-1 and J is TRBJ1-6; D ambiguous. Germline assignment: CDR1 SGHRS and CDR2 YFSETQ. V lost 4 bases to trimming and J lost 10 bases, with 15 bases between them. This CDR3 spans 14 amino acids. The CDR3 DNA reads TGCGCCAGCAGCCCAACCCTTGGAATCTCACCCCTCCACTTT. This gives the protein CASSPTLGISPLHF.

Comment on this clone: Other DNA sequences of this sample code for an identical CDR3. The rearrangement joins TRBV5-1 to TRBJ2-3; perhaps TRBD2 as D (6 bases). Trimming cost V 5 bases and J 1 base, with 11 bases left between them. This CDR3 spans 14 amino acids. The germline V gene has CDR1 SGHRS and CDR2 YFSETQ. The CDR3 loop is CASRMTGGTDTQYF. The CDR3 nucleotides read TGCGCCAGCAGGATGACGGGGGGCACAGATACGCAGTATTTT.

The chain joins TRBV2 to TRBJ1-2; 9 nucleotides line up with TRBD1. Germline values: CDR1 SNHLY, CDR2 FYNNEI. Trimming cost V 8 bases and J 6 bases; bases outside gene matches: 1. The CDR3 loop spans 11 amino acids. The CDR3 sequence is CASRTGDGYTF. CDR3 bases: TGTGCCAGCCGGACAGGGGATGGCTACACCTTC. The entire variable domain, with the rest obtained from reference TRBV2 and TRBJ1-2, is as follows: EPEVTQTPSHQVTQMGQEVILRCVPISNHLYFYWYRQILGQKVEFLVSFYNNEISEKSEIFDDQFSVERPDGSNFTLKIRSTKLEDSAMYFCASRTGDGYTFGSGTRLTVV.

This clone was counted once. A junction boundary mismatches the germline segment, possibly from a read error. The chain uses TRBV6-5 and TRBJ2-3; D gene uncertain. The CDR3 is made up of 13 amino acids. The germline V gene encodes CDR1 MNHEY and CDR2 SVGAGI. In DNA form, the CDR3 reads TGTGCCAGCAGTTTTCGAAACACATATACGCAGTATTTT. It yields the protein CASSFRNTYTQYF.

Turning to this clone: This CDR3 is also generated by other DNA sequences in the sample. DNA of the CDR3: TGTGCCAGCAGCTTGGCAGGACAGGGGAGGGCCGGGGAGCTGTTTTTT. The encoded protein is CASSLAGQGRAGELFF. The chain joins TRBV5-4 to TRBJ2-2; 9 positions match TRBD1. Germline assignment: CDR1 SGHNT and CDR2 YYREEE (reference sequence). V shed 0 bases and J 6 bases; nucleotides not matched to a gene: 6. The CDR3 covers 16 residues.

The table lists this clone with a few counts. This chain uses TRBV30 with TRBJ1-4, with D tentatively TRBD1 (5 bases). V was cut by 5 bases and J by 6 bases, with 13 bases left in between. The germline V gene has CDR1 GTSNPN and CDR2 SVGIG (reference sequence). The length of the CDR3 is 13 residues. In nucleotides, the CDR3 is TGTGCCTGGGGTGGTAGGGACGATGAAAAACTGTTTTTT. Amino acid sequence: CAWGGRDDEKLFF.

This rearrangement joins TRBV6-5 to TRBJ2-1; D may correspond to TRBD1 or TRBD2 (5 bases each). Germline V gives CDR1 MNHEY, CDR2 SVGAGI. Trimming removed 6 bases at V and 3 bases at J, with 12 bases between. This CDR3 is built from 14 residues. CDR3 bases: TGTGCCAGCAGCCGGGACGCCTACTACAATGAGCAGTTCTTC. Translated, it gives CASSRDAYYNEQFF.

The rearrangement links TRBV5-6 to TRBJ2-3, with 8 bases fitting TRBD2. The ends lost 1 base at V and 6 bases at J; junction bases unmatched: 4. The CDR3 is 14 amino acids. CDR1 SGHDT and CDR2 YYEEEE come from the germline V gene. DNA for the CDR3: TGTGCCAGCAGCTTGCGGGGGGGCCTGGATACGCAGTATTTT. Residues: CASSLRGGLDTQYF.

The chain joins TRBV5-8 to TRBJ1-2; 8 bases line up with TRBD1. Unmatched junction bases numbered 4, after V lost 4 bases and J lost 2 bases. The CDR3 runs to 14 residues. In germline, CDR1 is SGHTS, CDR2 YDEGEE. CDR3 DNA sequence: TGTGCCAGCAGCCGTGGACAGGGAAACTATGGCTACACCTTC. It codes for CASSRGQGNYGYTF.

The chain is built from TRBV11-2 and TRBJ2-3, with D possibly TRBD2 on 6 matching bases. This CDR3 has 15 amino acids. Looked up from germline, CDR1 is SGHAT and CDR2 is FQNNGV. V was shortened by 5 bases and J by 1 base, with 13 bases between the two germline ends. The CDR3 coding sequence is TGTGCCAGCAGCCCGCGACTAGGCCGCACAGATACGCAGTATTTT. Translation: CASSPRLGRTDTQYF.

The chain couples TRBV7-3 to TRBJ1-1; D possibly corresponds to TRBD1 (6 bases). Germline values: CDR1 SGHTA, CDR2 FQGTGA. The CDR3 spans 15 residues. V was pared by 1 base and J by 5 bases, with 14 bases between. The CDR3 sequence: CASSLSGGLGTEAFF. Here the CDR3 DNA reads TGTGCCAGCAGCTTAAGTGGGGGGCTTGGGACTGAAGCTTTCTTT.

In regard to this clone: The same CDR3 can be traced to other DNA sequences in this sample. DNA for the CDR3: TGTGCCAGCAGCGTGGATGGGGCGAACTATGGCTACACCTTC. Encoded protein: CASSVDGANYGYTF. The gene calls are TRBV9 and TRBJ1-2; D is possibly TRBD1 (5 bases). Trimming took off 2 bases at V and 2 bases at J, with 10 bases between the two ends. This CDR3 has 14 residues. The germline V gene encodes CDR1 SGDLS and CDR2 YYNGEE.

V gene TRBV19 combines with J gene TRBJ1-1; D possibly corresponds to TRBD1 (5 bases). CDR1 and CDR2 (germline): LNHDA, SQIVND (reference sequence). This CDR3 is 14 amino acids long. V lost 5 bases to trimming and J lost 3 bases, with 13 bases between them. CDR3 sequence reads: CASSPLDRYTEAFF. CDR3 DNA: TGTGCCAGTAGTCCCCTCGACAGATACACTGAAGCTTTCTTT.

The rearrangement links TRBV5-4 to TRBJ1-2; 7 bases align to TRBD1. Germline V lookup: CDR1 SGHNT, CDR2 YYREEE (reference sequence). V lost 1 base, J lost 6 bases, and 12 bases stayed unmatched. The CDR3 is made up of 16 amino acids. In DNA form, the CDR3 reads TGTGCCAGCAGCTTGCCAGGGGGTTTGGGAACCAATGGCTACACCTTC. It yields the protein CASSLPGGLGTNGYTF.

V usage is TRBV6-1 and J usage is TRBJ2-5, with 10 positions matching TRBD2. Losses at the gene ends were 7 bases for V and 5 bases for J; bases not matched to a gene: 10. CDR1 and CDR2 from the germline V gene are MNHNS and SASEGT. This CDR3 has 15 amino acids. CDR3: CASTLTSGFGETQYF. The DNA for the CDR3 is TGTGCCAGCACCCTGACTAGCGGGTTTGGGGAGACCCAGTACTTC.

This chain joins TRBV5-1 and TRBJ2-7, with 7 bases that match TRBD1. There are 14 residues in the CDR3. The V and J ends lost 3 bases and 5 bases, in that order; junction bases with no gene match: 8. Per the germline V gene, CDR1 is SGHRS and CDR2 is YFSETQ. The CDR3, as DNA: TGCGCCAGCAGCTCCACGACAGGGTCCCACGAGCAGTACTTC. The encoded protein is CASSSTTGSHEQYF.

The chain has TRBV2 and TRBJ2-5; TRBD2 agrees at 14 bases. Germline CDR1 reads SNHLY; CDR2 reads FYNNEI. The CDR3 sequence is 16 residues long. V dropped 4 bases and J dropped 5; count of bases not matched to a gene: 6. The CDR3 here is CASSGRLAGGMETQYF. In DNA, the CDR3 is TGTGCCAGCAGTGGACGACTAGCGGGAGGGATGGAGACCCAGTACTTC.

This clone occurred once. The chain carries TRBV14 and TRBJ1-4; 8 nucleotides agree with TRBD1. The CDR3 is 16 residues long. Looked up from germline, CDR1 is SGHDN and CDR2 is FVKESK. V lost 4 bases and J lost 6; bases outside the gene matches: 10. The CDR3 loop is CASSPHPRGRYEKLFF. CDR3 sequence (DNA): TGTGCCAGCAGCCCACACCCCAGGGGGCGTTATGAAAAACTGTTTTTT.